Below, 15 T cell receptor beta chains from the same sample are listed, as sequenced in a study of blood T cells in healthy people across ages. A second PCR of about 7 to 12 cycles used a sample-barcoded 5' primer and a J-beta primer mix. TCRdb called the 5' RACE reads again in MiXCR, with one record for every CDR3 protein. The profile shows 760,000 or so distinct CDR3 sequences, 20% to 25% of them singletons. These data also featured in a second study, about T cells of mothers and their children.

The sequencing input was blood. These receptors were taken from a boy between 5 and 17 years old in good health.

This clonotype was seen ten or more times. The chain employs TRBV6-2 or TRBV6-3 and TRBJ2-7, with D possibly being TRBD1 (5 bases). The CDR3 contains 13 residues. Germline-derived CDR1 and CDR2 are MNHEY and SVGEGT. Deletions cut 7 bases from V and 5 bases from J, with 15 bases between. The CDR3 DNA reads as TGTGCCAGCACCCTGACAGAATGGAACGAGCAGTACTTC. Translation: CASTLTEWNEQYF.

This clonotype has just a few counts. The genes are TRBV3-1 and TRBJ1-2; 9 nucleotides align to TRBD1. Germline V gene data show CDR1 as LGHDT and CDR2 as YNNKEL (reference sequence). The CDR3 covers 18 residues. The J segment lost 4 bases and the V segment lost 0 bases, leaving 12 bases of the junction unmatched. CDR3 residues: CASSQDPAVGTGIYGYTF. The DNA for the CDR3 is TGTGCCAGCAGCCAAGATCCAGCTGTCGGGACAGGGATCTATGGCTACACCTTC. Complete variable domain (other parts from reference TRBV3-1 and TRBJ1-2): DTAVSQTPKYLVTQMGNDKSIKCEQNLGHDTMYWYKQDSKKFLKIMFSYNNKELIINETVPNRFSPKSPDKAHLNLHINSLELGDSAVYFCASSQDPAVGTGIYGYTFGSGTRLTVV.

The chain uses TRBV7-2 and TRBJ2-5, with D possibly TRBD2 on 7 matching bases. The CDR3 sequence is 14 residues long. V was shortened by 5 bases and J by 4 bases, with 14 bases between the two germline ends. The germline gives CDR1 SGHTA, CDR2 FQGNSA. CDR3 amino acids: CASSRGGGGETQYF. DNA of the CDR3: TGTGCCAGCAGCCGAGGGGGGGGAGGAGAGACCCAGTACTTC. Based on the CDR3 plus reference TRBV7-2 and TRBJ2-5, the full variable domain is GAGVSQSPSNKVTEKGKDVELRCDPISGHTALYWYRQSLGQGLEFLIYFQGNSAPDKSGLPSDRFSAERTGGSVSTLTIQRTQQEDSAVYLCASSRGGGGETQYFGPGTRLLVL.

The rearrangement joins TRBV28 to TRBJ1-1; D ambiguous. This CDR3 contains 13 residues. Trimming shortened V by 4 bases and J by 0 bases, and 6 bases separated the two germline ends. CDR1 and CDR2 (germline): MDHEN, SYDVKM. DNA for the CDR3: TGTGCCAGCAGTTGGTTGGTGAACACTGAAGCTTTCTTT. Its protein product is CASSWLVNTEAFF.

This clonotype turned up a few times. The V gene is TRBV5-6, the J gene TRBJ1-1; D possibly corresponds to TRBD1 (6 bases). V lost 4 bases to trimming and J lost 3 bases, with 10 bases between them. Germline V CDR1 and CDR2: SGHDT, YYEEEE. The length of the CDR3 is 13 residues. The CDR3 here is CASSPGTHTEAFF. The DNA for the CDR3 is TGTGCCAGCAGCCCCGGGACACACACTGAAGCTTTCTTT.

V gene TRBV3-1 combines with J gene TRBJ2-1, with 13 nucleotides matching TRBD2. Losses at the gene ends were 3 bases for V and 6 bases for J; bases not matched to a gene: 8. The CDR3 consists of 17 residues. Germline CDR1 is LGHDT and CDR2 is YNNKEL (reference sequence). The CDR3, as DNA: TGTGCCAGCAGCCATCGCAGACTAGCGGGGGGAGGCAATGAGCAGTTCTTC. It yields the protein CASSHRRLAGGGNEQFF.

J is TRBJ1-1 and V is TRBV4-3; possibly TRBD1 for D (5 bases). V lost 0 bases to trimming and J lost 0 bases, with 11 bases between them. CDR3 size: 16 residues. The germline gives CDR1 LGHNA, CDR2 YSLEER. The CDR3: CASSQDRGGLNTEAFF. The CDR3 DNA follows: TGCGCCAGCAGCCAAGATCGGGGGGGATTGAACACTGAAGCTTTCTTT.

J is TRBJ2-5 and V is TRBV20-1; 7 bases agree with TRBD2. TRBJ2-7 explains the end of the DNA better; the J call may be wrong. This CDR3 is built from 16 residues. CDR1 is DFQATT, CDR2 SNEGSKA, per germline (reference sequence). The CDR3 is CSARDILAENNYEQYF. Written as DNA, the CDR3 is TGCAGTGCTAGAGATATCCTAGCGGAAAATAACTACGAGCAGTACTTC.

This clonotype was counted a few times. The rearrangement links TRBV20-1 to TRBJ1-4; D call uncertain. CDR3 length equals 13 residues. Germline lookup yields CDR1 DFQATT and CDR2 SNEGSKA (reference sequence). V lost 1 base and J lost 0, with 3 bases in between. The CDR3 loop is CSARGPTNEKLFF. As DNA, the CDR3 is TGCAGTGCTAGAGGCCCAACTAATGAAAAACTGTTTTTT.

There are a few counts of this clonotype. The chain recombines TRBV6-4 with TRBJ2-1; TRBD1 aligns across 8 bases. Losses at the gene ends were 2 bases for V and 0 bases for J; bases not matched to a gene: 0. Germline V gene lookup returns CDR1 MRHNA and CDR2 SNTAGT. The CDR3 is made up of 15 amino acids. The CDR3 DNA follows: TGTGCCAGCAGTGACACAGGGGGCTCCTACAATGAGCAGTTCTTC. Translation gives CASSDTGGSYNEQFF.

This chain uses TRBV3-1 with TRBJ2-7; D is undetermined. The V end lost 1 base, the J end lost 2 bases, and 12 bases lay between the germline ends. This CDR3 region has 15 residues. Germline CDR1 LGHDT, CDR2 YNNKEL (reference sequence). This chain's CDR3 is CASSQGPPKTYEQYF. In DNA, the CDR3 is TGTGCCAGCAGCCAAGGTCCCCCAAAGACCTACGAGCAGTACTTC.

This clonotype has just a few counts. The V gene is TRBV7-9, the J gene TRBJ2-3; 7 bases match TRBD2. The CDR3 spans 16 residues. In germline, CDR1 is SEHNR, CDR2 FQNEAQ (reference sequence). With 4 bases clipped from V and 2 bases from J, the junction kept 9 bases outside the gene matches. The chain's CDR3 is CASSSPERDPTDTQYF. The CDR3 DNA reads TGTGCCAGCAGCTCCCCCGAGCGGGACCCCACAGATACGCAGTATTTT.

The chain is built from TRBV5-1 and TRBJ2-4; D is tentatively TRBD1 or TRBD2 (5 bases each). The CDR3 totals 16 residues. Germline V gene lookup returns CDR1 SGHRS and CDR2 YFSETQ. Trimming took 1 base from V and 1 from J, leaving 12 bases between them. CDR3 protein: CASSLFGGMAKNIQYF. DNA of the CDR3: TGCGCCAGCAGCTTGTTTGGGGGTATGGCCAAAAACATTCAGTACTTC.

This clonotype was seen more than once but under ten times. The V gene is TRBV6-6, the J gene TRBJ1-1; D is unresolved. The CDR3 extends over 15 amino acids. The ends were cut back, 5 bases at V and 5 bases at J, with 18 bases in the middle. Germline V gene lookup returns CDR1 MNHNY and CDR2 SVGAGI (reference sequence). CDR3 in amino acids: CASSDHTVTRTEAFF. CDR3 in DNA: TGTGCCAGCAGTGACCATACAGTCACGAGGACTGAAGCTTTCTTT.

The chain is built from TRBV20-1 and TRBJ2-7, with D unclear. The germline V gene encodes CDR1 DFQATT and CDR2 SNEGSKA (reference sequence). V shed 0 bases and J shed 5 bases, with 14 bases lying between them. The CDR3 consists of 14 residues. The CDR3, as DNA: TGCAGTGCTAGAGATAGGGCGAAAGGGAACGAGCAGTACTTC. The encoded protein is CSARDRAKGNEQYF.